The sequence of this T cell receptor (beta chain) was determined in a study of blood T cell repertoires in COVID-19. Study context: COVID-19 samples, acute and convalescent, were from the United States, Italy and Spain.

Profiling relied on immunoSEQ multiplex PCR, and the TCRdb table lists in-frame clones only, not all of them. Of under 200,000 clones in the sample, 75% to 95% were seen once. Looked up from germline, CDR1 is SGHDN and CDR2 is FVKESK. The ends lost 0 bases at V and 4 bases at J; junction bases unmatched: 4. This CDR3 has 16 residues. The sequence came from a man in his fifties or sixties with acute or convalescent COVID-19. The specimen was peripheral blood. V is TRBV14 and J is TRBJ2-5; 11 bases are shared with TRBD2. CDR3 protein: CASSQDIGLAGETQYF. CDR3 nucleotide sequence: TGTGCCAGCAGCCAAGACATAGGACTAGCGGGAGAGACCCAGTACTTC.